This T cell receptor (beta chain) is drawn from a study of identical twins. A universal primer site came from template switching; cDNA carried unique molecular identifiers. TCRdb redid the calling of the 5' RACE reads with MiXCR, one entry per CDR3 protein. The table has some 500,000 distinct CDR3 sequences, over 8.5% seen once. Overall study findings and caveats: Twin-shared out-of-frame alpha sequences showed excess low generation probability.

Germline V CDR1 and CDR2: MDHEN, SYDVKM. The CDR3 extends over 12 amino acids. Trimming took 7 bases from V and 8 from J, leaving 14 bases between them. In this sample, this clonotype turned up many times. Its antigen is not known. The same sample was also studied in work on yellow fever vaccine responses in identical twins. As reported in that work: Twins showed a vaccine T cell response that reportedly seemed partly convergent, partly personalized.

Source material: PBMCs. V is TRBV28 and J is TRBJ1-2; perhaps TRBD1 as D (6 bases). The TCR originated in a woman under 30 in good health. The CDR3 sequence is CASIQGSGGYTF. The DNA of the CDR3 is TGTGCCAGCATACAGGGATCAGGGGGCTACACCTTC.